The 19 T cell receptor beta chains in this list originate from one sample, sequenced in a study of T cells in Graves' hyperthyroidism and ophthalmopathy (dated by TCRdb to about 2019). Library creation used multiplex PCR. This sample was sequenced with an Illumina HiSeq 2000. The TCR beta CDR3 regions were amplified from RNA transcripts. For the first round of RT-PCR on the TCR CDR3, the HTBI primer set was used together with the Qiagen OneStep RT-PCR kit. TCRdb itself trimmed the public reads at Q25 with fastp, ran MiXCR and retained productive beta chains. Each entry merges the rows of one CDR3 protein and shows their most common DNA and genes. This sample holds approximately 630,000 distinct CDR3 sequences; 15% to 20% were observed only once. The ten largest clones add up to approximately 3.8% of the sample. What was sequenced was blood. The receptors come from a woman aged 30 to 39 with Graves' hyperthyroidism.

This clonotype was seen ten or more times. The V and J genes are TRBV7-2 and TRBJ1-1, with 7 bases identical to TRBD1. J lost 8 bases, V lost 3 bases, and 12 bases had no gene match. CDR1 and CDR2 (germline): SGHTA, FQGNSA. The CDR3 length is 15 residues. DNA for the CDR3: TGTGCCAGCAGCTTTCGCCCCGACAGGGAGTACGAAGCTTTCTTT. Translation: CASSFRPDREYEAFF.

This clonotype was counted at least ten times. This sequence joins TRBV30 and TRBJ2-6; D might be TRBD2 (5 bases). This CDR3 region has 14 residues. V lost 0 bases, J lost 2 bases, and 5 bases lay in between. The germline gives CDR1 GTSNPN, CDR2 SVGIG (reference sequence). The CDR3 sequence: CAWSVGAGANVLTF. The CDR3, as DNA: TGTGCCTGGAGTGTGGGAGCTGGGGCCAACGTCCTGACTTTC.

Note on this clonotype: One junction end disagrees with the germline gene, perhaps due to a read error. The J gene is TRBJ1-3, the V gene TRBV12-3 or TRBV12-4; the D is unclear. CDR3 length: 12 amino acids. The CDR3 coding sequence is TGTGCCAGCAGTTCCGACGGAAACACCACATATTTT. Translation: CASSSDGNTTYF.

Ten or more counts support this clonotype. The CDR3 here is CAQSPRGDWNEQYF. The CDR3 region has the DNA TGTGCCCAGTCGCCTAGGGGAGATTGGAACGAGCAGTACTTC. This chain links TRBV28 with TRBJ2-7; perhaps D is TRBD1 or TRBD2 (5 bases each). This CDR3 has 14 residues. V lost 11 bases, J lost 5 bases, and 22 bases lay in between. CDR1 and CDR2 (germline): MDHEN, SYDVKM. Supplemented by reference TRBV28 and TRBJ2-7, the full variable domain reads DVKVTQSSRYLVKRTGEKVFLECVQDMDHENMFWYRQDPGLGLRLIYFSYDVKMKEKGDIPEGYSVSREKKERFSLILESASTNQTSMYLCAQSPRGDWNEQYFGPGTRLTVT.

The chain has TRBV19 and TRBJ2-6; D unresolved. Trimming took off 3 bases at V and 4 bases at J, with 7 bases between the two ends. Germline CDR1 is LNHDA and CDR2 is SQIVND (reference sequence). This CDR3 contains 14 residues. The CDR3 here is CASSIPAGANVLTF. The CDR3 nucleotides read TGTGCCAGTAGTATCCCCGCAGGGGCCAACGTCCTGACTTTC.

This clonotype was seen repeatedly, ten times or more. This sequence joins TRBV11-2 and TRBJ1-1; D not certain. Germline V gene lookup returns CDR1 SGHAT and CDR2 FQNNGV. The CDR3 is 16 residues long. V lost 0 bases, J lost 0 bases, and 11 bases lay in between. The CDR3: CASSLDPRHMNTEAFF. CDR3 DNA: TGTGCCAGCAGCTTAGATCCTAGACACATGAACACTGAAGCTTTCTTT.

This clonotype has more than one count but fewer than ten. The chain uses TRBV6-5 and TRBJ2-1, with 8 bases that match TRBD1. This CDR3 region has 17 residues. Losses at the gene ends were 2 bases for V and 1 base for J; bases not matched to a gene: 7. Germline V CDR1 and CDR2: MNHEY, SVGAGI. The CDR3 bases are TGTGCCAGCAGTTACCACCGGGACAGGCTTTCCTACAATGAGCAGTTCTTC. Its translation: CASSYHRDRLSYNEQFF.

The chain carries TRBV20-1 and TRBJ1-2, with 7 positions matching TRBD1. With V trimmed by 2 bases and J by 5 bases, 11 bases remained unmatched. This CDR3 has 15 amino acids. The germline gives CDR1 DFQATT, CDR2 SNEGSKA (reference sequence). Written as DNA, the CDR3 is TGCAGTGCTAGAAATCCGACGGGACAGCTTTATGGCTACACCTTC. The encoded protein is CSARNPTGQLYGYTF.

The CDR3 nucleotides read TGCGCCAGCAGTGACCACGGAACGGGACAGGGGTTTGAAAAACTGTTTTTT. This encodes CASSDHGTGQGFEKLFF. The chain recombines TRBV10-1 with TRBJ1-4; 10 positions agree with TRBD1. This CDR3 comprises 17 residues. Germline loops: CDR1 WNHNN, CDR2 SYGVQD (reference sequence). Trimming cost V 3 bases and J 7 bases; bases outside gene matches: 11.

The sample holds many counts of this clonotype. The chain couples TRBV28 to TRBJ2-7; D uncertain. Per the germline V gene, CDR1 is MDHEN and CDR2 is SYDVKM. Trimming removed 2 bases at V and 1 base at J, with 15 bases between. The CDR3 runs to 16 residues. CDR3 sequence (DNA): TGTGCCAGCAGTTTACATGGCGGATCCTTTTCCTACGAGCAGTACTTC. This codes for CASSLHGGSFSYEQYF.

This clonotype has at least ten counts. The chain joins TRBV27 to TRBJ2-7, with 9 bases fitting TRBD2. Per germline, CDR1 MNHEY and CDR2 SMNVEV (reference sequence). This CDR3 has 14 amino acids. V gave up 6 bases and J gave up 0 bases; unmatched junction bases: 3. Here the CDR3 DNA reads TGTGCCAGCAGACTAGCGGGCACCTCCTACGAGCAGTACTTC. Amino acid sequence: CASRLAGTSYEQYF.

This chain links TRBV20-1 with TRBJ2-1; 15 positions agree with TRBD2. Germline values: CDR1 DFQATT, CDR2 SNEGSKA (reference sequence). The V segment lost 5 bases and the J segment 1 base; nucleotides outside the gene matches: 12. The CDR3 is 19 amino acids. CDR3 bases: TGCAGTGCTTTGGGGGATGGGACTAGCGGGAGGAGGTCCTACAATGAGCAGTTCTTC. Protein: CSALGDGTSGRRSYNEQFF.

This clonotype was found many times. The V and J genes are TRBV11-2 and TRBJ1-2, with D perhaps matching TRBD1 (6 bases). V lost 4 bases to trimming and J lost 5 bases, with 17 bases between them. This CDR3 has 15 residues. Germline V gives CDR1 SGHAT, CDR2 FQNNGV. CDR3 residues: CASSSLRQERYGYTF. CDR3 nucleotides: TGTGCCAGCAGCTCCCTCCGACAGGAACGATATGGCTACACCTTC.

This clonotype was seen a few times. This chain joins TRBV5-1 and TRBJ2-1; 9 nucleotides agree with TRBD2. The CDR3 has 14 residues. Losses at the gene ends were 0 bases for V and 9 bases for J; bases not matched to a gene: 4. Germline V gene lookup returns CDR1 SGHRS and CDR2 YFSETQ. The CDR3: CASSLVAGVAEQFF. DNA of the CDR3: TGCGCCAGCAGCTTGGTAGCGGGAGTGGCTGAGCAGTTCTTC.

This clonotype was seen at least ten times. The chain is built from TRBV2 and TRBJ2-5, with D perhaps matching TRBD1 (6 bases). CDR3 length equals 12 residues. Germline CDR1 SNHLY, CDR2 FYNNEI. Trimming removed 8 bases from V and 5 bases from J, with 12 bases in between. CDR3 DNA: TGTGCCAGCGGCAGGGGACGGGAGACCCAGTACTTC. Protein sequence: CASGRGRETQYF.

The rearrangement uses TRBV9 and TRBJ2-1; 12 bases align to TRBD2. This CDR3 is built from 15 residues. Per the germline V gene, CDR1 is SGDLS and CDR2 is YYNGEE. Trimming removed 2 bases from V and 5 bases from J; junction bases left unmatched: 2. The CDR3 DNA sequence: TGTGCCAGCAGCGTGACTAGCGGGAGACACAATGAGCAGTTCTTC. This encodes CASSVTSGRHNEQFF. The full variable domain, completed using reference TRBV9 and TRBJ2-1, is DSGVTQTPKHLITATGQRVTLRCSPRSGDLSVYWYQQSLDQGLQFLIQYYNGEERAKGNILERFSAQQFPDLHSELNLSSLELGDSALYFCASSVTSGRHNEQFFGPGTRLTVL.

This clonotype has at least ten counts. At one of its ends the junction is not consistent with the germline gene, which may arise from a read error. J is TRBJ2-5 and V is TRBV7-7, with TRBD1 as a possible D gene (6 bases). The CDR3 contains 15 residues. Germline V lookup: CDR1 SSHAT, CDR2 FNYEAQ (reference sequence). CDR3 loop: CASSSGAAGGETQYF. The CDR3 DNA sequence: TGTGCTAGCAGTTCAGGGGCAGCTGGGGGTGAGACCCAGTACTTC.

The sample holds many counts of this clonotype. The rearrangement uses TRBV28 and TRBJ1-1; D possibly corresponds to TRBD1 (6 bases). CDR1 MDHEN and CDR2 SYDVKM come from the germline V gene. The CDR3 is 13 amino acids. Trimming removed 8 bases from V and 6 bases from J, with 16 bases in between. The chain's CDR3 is CASWRTDVPEAFF. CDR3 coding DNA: TGTGCCAGCTGGAGGACAGACGTACCTGAAGCTTTCTTT.

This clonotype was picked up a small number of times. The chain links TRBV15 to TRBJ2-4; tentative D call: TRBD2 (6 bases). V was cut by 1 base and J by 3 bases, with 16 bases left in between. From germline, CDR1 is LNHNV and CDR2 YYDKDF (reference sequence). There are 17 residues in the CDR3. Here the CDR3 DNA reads TGTGCCACCAGCAGAGCGGTAGGAGGGGCGGGCAAAAACATTCAGTACTTC. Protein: CATSRAVGGAGKNIQYF.